This entry concerns a single T cell receptor beta chain. In this sample, this clonotype turned up many times. The target of this receptor is not known. Base qualities were left out, and no much larger clone turns up one base away. Per the germline V gene, SGHAT is the CDR1 and FQNNGV is the CDR2. Unmatched junction bases come to 8, with V trimmed by 5 bases and J by 5 bases. The CDR3 contains 15 residues, cysteine and phenylalanine counted. Just the 45-base CDR3 DNA is kept, in frame starting at base 1. This record comes from a study of regulatory T cells in long-lasting Graves disease (dated by TCRdb to the early 2020s). Concerning the study at large: Persistent Graves' disease was defined as antithyroid drug treatment for over 5 years with persistently positive TSH receptor autoantibodies. Peripheral blood TCR sequencing and RNA sequencing compared persistent Graves' disease patients with newly diagnosed Graves' disease patients. The study took place in China and was registered as a clinical trial. A total of around 35 samples underwent TCR sequencing, from around 13 patients with persistent Graves' disease and some 20 patients with newly diagnosed Graves' disease. In the clinical cohort, patients with persistent Graves' disease had used antithyroid drugs for an average of about 10.3 years.

The label giving this sample's time point can be read as: persistent/refractory GD, antithyroid drugs over 5 years with positive TRAb. For both TCR sequencing and RNA sequencing, RNA was extracted from PBMCs using TRIzol. Graves' disease was diagnosed according to American Thyroid Association guidelines. Patients for the study were recruited at an endocrinology department in Xi'an, China. Each patient gave approximately 10 milliliters of peripheral blood, collected in an EDTA anticoagulant tube. Ficoll Paque Plus density gradient separation was used to isolate PBMCs, and no additional T cell sorting was done. An Agilent 2100 Bioanalyzer and agarose gel were used to assess RNA quality, and a NanoDrop 2000 was used to measure RNA concentration. The library was generated by multiplex PCR. TCRdb names Illumina HiSeq 4000 as the instrument used. To build TCR beta libraries, CDR3 regions were amplified by Arm-PCR using iRepertoire HTBI primers. Before sequencing, the PCR products underwent gel purification. As for the original processing: A total of 62 TRBV and 14 TRBJ segments were identified across samples and were used for gene usage analysis of CDR3 amino acid clonotypes. Filtered high-quality paired reads were merged into contigs using COPE and FqMerger. BLAST was used to align contigs to the IMGT TRBV, TRBD and TRBJ reference genes, and CDR3 was defined following IMGT. Any clonotype with a frequency above 0.1% was classified as a highly expanded clone. Shannon entropy served as the measure of repertoire diversity, while the Gini coefficient captured V-J evenness. Public clonotypes were defined as clonotypes shared by more than one individual. The raw public data were reprocessed by TCRdb itself: fastp quality trimming at Q25, MiXCR clonotype calling, in-frame beta chains only. Rows with a matching CDR3 protein are joined into one entry that keeps the most common DNA and genes. The V and J calls shown here were made by TCRdb, not taken from the authors' results. In all, the sample holds approximately 470,000 distinct CDR3 sequences, and less than 25% of those were seen once. Clones ranked in the top ten supply 7% to 10% of the sample.

Paper-wide results and their limitations: The authors acknowledged the small sample size as a limitation that may reduce accuracy. Lower TCR Shannon entropy and fewer highly expanded clones were observed in persistent Graves' disease patients than in newly diagnosed patients, which suggested clonal expansion. More public clonotypes were shared among persistent patients (under 3,000) than among newly diagnosed patients (approximately 1,000). Persistent disease showed preferential use of TRBV28, TRBJ1-2 and TRBJ2-5, whereas newly diagnosed disease favored TRBV20-1 and TRBJ2-1. Peripheral blood alone was examined, since thyroid tissue, which constituted the primary lesion, could not be accessed. Only the TCR beta chain was sequenced and analyzed.

The starting material was peripheral blood mononuclear cells (PBMCs), obtained when the disease was refractory, from a patient treated with antithyroid drugs. The chain uses TRBV11-2 and TRBJ2-2, with 7 central nucleotides matching TRBD1. This clonotype originated in a female donor with Graves disease. The CDR3 region: CASSIGDRRTGELFF. The DNA reads TGTGCCAGCAGCATTGGGGACAGAAGAACCGGGGAGCTGTTTTTT.